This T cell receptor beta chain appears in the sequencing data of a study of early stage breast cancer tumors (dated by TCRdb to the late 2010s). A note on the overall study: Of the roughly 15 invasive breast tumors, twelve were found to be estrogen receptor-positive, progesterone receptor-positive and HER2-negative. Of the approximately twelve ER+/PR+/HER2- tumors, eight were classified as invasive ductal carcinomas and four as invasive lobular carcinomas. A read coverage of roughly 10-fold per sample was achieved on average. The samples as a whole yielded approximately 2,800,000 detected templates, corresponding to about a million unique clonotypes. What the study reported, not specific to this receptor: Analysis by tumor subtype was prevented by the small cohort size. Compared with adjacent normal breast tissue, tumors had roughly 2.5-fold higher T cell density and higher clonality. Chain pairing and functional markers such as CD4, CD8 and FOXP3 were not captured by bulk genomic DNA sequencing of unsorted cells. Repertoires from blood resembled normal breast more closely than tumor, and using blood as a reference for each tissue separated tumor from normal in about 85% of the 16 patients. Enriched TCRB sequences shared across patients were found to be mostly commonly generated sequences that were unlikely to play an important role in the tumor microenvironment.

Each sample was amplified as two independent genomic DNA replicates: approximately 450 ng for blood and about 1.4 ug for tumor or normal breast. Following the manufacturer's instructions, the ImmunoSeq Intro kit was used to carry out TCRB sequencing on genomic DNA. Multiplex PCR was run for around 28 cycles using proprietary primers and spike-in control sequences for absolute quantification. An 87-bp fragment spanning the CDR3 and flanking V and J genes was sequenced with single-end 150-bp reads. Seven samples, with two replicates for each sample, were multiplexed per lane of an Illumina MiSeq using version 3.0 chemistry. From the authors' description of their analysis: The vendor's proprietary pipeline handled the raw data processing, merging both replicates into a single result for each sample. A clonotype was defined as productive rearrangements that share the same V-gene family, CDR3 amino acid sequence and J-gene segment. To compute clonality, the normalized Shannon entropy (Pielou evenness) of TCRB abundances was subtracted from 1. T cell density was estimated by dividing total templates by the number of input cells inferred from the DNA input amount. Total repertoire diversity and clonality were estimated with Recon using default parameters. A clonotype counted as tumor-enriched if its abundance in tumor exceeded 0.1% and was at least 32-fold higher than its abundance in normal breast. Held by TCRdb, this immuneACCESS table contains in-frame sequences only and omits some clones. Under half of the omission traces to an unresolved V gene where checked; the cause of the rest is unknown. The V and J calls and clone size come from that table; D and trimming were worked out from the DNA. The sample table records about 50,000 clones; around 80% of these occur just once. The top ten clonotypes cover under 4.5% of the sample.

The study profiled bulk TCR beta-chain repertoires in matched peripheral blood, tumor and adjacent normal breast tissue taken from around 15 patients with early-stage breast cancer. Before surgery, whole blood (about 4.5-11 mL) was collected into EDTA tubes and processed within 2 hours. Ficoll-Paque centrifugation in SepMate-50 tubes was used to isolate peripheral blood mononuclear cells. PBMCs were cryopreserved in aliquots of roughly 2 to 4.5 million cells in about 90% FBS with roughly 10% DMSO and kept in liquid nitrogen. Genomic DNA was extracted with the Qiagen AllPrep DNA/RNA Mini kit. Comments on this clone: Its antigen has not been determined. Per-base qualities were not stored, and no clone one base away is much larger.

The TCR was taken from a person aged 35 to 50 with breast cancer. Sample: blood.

Here is the DNA: TGCGCCAGCAGCCGGGGTTGGGGGGGCGGCAATCAGCCCCAGCATTTT. It codes for CASSRGWGGGNQPQHF. The chain is made from TRBV4-1 and TRBJ1-5; TRBD1 is possibly the D segment (6 matching bases). CDR1 and CDR2 are drawn from the germline V gene: MGHRA, YSYEKL. Cut back by 4 bases and 2 bases, the V and J ends lie 15 bases apart. Including cysteine and phenylalanine, the CDR3 has 16 amino acids. The read is trimmed to its CDR3 DNA, 48 bases read in frame from base 1.